The sequence of this T cell receptor beta chain was determined in a study of cytomegalovirus exposure and HLA in healthy donors. Study observations and caveats: It was assumed in the presence/absence analyses that sequencing depth was roughly uniform across donors.

Notes on this clone: Its antigen remains unidentified.

In the PCR, 60 Vbeta and 13 Jbeta primers were used. TCRdb keeps only in-frame clones here, not all; method: immunoSEQ multiplex PCR. The table records about 150,000 clones, about 83% of them present only once. This CDR3 is built from 15 residues. The germline V and J ends were trimmed by 0 bases and 1 base, with 10 bases remaining between them. CDR1 and CDR2 from the germline V gene are SGHNT and YYREEE (reference sequence). This TCR came from a man in his forties or fifties in good health and CMV-seropositive. The chain is built from TRBV5-4 and TRBJ1-1; a weak D match, TRBD1 (6 bases). The source material was PBMCs. CDR3 coding DNA: TGTGCCAGCAGCTTGGACAGGGTGACGAACACTGAAGCTTTCTTT. It specifies CASSLDRVTNTEAFF. The full variable domain, its missing parts supplied by reference TRBV5-4 and TRBJ1-1, is ETGVTQSPTHLIKTRGQQVTLRCSSQSGHNTVSWYQQALGQGPQFIFQYYREEENGRGNFPPRFSGLQFPNYSSELNVNALELDDSALYLCASSLDRVTNTEAFFGQGTRLTVV.